Presented here are 24 T cell receptor beta chains from one specimen sequenced in a study of human T cells and chemical hapten exposure. TCRdb used MiXCR to reprocess the RACE reads, holding one entry per CDR3 protein. Of around 95,000 distinct CDR3 sequences listed, roughly a tenth are singletons. The time point is: pre-sensitization, week 0. The treatment is: therapeutic diphenylcyclopropenone sensitization with weekly scalp DPC. Sequences were derived from whole blood, sampled in connection with sensitization to the hapten diphenylcyclopropenone (DPC). The receptors here all came from a woman aged 60-75 years with alopecia areata. Some clones in this sample may be carry-over from other donors' samples.

There are a few counts of this clonotype. The chain links TRBV6-2 or TRBV6-3 to TRBJ1-5; unclear D gene. Per germline, CDR1 MNHEY and CDR2 SVGEGT. V dropped 7 bases and J dropped 6 bases, with 16 bases sitting between them. The CDR3 has 14 residues. The CDR3 DNA is TGTGCCAGCATTGACGGACGGGGTGGTCAGCCCCAGCATTTT. It specifies CASIDGRGGQPQHF.

The table lists this clonotype with many counts. This sequence joins TRBV20-1 and TRBJ1-5; 7 bases fit TRBD1. V trimming: 7 bases; J trimming: 6 bases; junction bases outside the gene matches: 9. This CDR3 comprises 13 residues. Germline V CDR1 and CDR2: DFQATT, SNEGSKA (reference sequence). The CDR3 nucleotides are TGCAGTGGAGGGGCAGGGGGTGGTCAGCCCCAGCATTTT. Translating gives CSGGAGGGQPQHF.

This clonotype was detected ten times or more. The J gene is TRBJ2-1, the V gene TRBV2, with 7 bases fitting TRBD2. Germline V gene data show CDR1 as SNHLY and CDR2 as FYNNEI. V was pared by 8 bases and J by 1 base, with 11 bases of the junction left unmatched. CDR3 size: 16 residues. CDR3 loop: CASGSPGGLSYNEQFF. CDR3 DNA sequence: TGTGCCAGCGGAAGTCCCGGGGGACTATCCTACAATGAGCAGTTCTTC.

This clonotype has more than one count but fewer than ten. The chain combines TRBV20-1 with TRBJ2-5; no reliable D call. This CDR3 is 12 amino acids long. V was clipped by 2 bases and J by 8 bases, with 12 bases between them. Germline V gene sequence: CDR1 DFQATT, CDR2 SNEGSKA (reference sequence). The CDR3 protein is CSARLDVDTQYF. The CDR3 nucleotides read TGCAGTGCTAGACTTGATGTCGATACCCAGTACTTC.

This clonotype was recorded at least ten times. V gene TRBV30 combines with J gene TRBJ1-5; D ambiguous. This CDR3 spans 13 amino acids. Germline CDR1 and CDR2: GTSNPN and SVGIG (reference sequence). V lost 5 bases, J lost 4 bases, and 12 bases lay in between. For the CDR3, the DNA is TGTGCCTGGGCGAAGGGAGAAAATCAGCCCCAGCATTTT. This encodes CAWAKGENQPQHF.

The sample holds many counts of this clonotype. V is TRBV5-1 and J is TRBJ2-1; 12 nucleotides agree with TRBD1. Unmatched junction bases numbered 13, after V lost 5 bases and J lost 7 bases. There are 17 residues in the CDR3. Germline V gives CDR1 SGHRS, CDR2 YFSETQ. CDR3 amino acids: CASSYLRGTGGGNEQFF. For the CDR3, the DNA is TGCGCCAGCAGTTACCTCCGTGGGACAGGGGGCGGGAATGAGCAGTTCTTC.

This clonotype occurred a few times. This chain joins TRBV12-5 and TRBJ2-7; D may be TRBD1 or TRBD2 (5 bases each). CDR1 is LGHNT, CDR2 FRNRAP, per germline. The CDR3 is 13 residues long. The V gene lost 7 bases and the J gene lost 4 bases, with 14 bases spanning the gap. CDR3 sequence reads: CASALGGSYEQYF. Written as DNA, the CDR3 is TGTGCTAGTGCCCTTGGGGGAAGTTACGAGCAGTACTTC.

V usage is TRBV6-1 and J usage is TRBJ1-2, with unresolved D. In germline, CDR1 is MNHNS, CDR2 SASEGT. The length of the CDR3 is 11 residues. V gave up 2 bases and J gave up 8 bases, with 6 bases separating them. This chain's CDR3 is CASSEHRGYTF. CDR3 nucleotides: TGTGCCAGCAGTGAACATCGAGGCTACACCTTC.

In nucleotides, the CDR3 is TGTGCCATCAGTGAACAGGTGAACACTGAAGCTTTCTTT. Encoded protein: CAISEQVNTEAFF. The chain joins TRBV10-3 to TRBJ1-1; possibly TRBD1 for D (5 bases). V gave up 3 bases and J gave up 0 bases, with 5 bases separating them. The CDR3 is made up of 13 amino acids. Germline values: CDR1 ENHRY, CDR2 SYGVKD.

As to this clonotype: It may be a read error: a sequence one base away is much more abundant. As DNA, the CDR3 is TGTGCCAGCAGCCAAGACACTCTATACTTCTACGAGCAGTACTTC. Residues: CASSQDTLYFYEQYF. The chain recombines TRBV4-2 with TRBJ2-7; no clear D. Trimming left V 0 bases short and J 3 bases short, with 12 bases between. The CDR3 is 15 residues long. Germline V gene data show CDR1 as LGHNA and CDR2 as YNFKEQ.

This clonotype turned up a few times. The J gene is TRBJ2-1, the V gene TRBV10-3; 8 bases agree with TRBD1. The CDR3 sequence is 16 residues long. The trim removed 5 bases at V and 7 bases at J, leaving 13 bases unmatched. Germline loops: CDR1 ENHRY, CDR2 SYGVKD. CDR3 loop: CAISKNRGEGSNEQFF. DNA of the CDR3: TGTGCCATCAGTAAAAACAGGGGGGAAGGATCGAATGAGCAGTTCTTC.

This clonotype has at least ten counts. This rearrangement joins TRBV6-1 to TRBJ1-6, with TRBD1 identical over 7 bases. The germline V gene has CDR1 MNHNS and CDR2 SASEGT. The length of the CDR3 is 15 residues. V was clipped by 1 base and J by 10 bases; unmatched bases: 7. CDR3 bases: TGTGCCAGCAGTGAAGTCAGGACAGGCAAATCACCCCTCCACTTT. Protein: CASSEVRTGKSPLHF.

This clonotype was counted ten times or more. The chain links TRBV7-2 to TRBJ2-2; D unresolved. CDR3 length equals 14 residues. The germline V gene has CDR1 SGHTA and CDR2 FQGNSA. The germline V and J ends were trimmed by 1 base and 7 bases, with 10 bases remaining between them. The CDR3 nucleotides are TGTGCCAGCAGCTTAGAAGGGTGGGGCGGGGAGCTGTTTTTT. It encodes CASSLEGWGGELFF.

In its sample, this clonotype was seen a few times. The V and J genes are TRBV3-1 and TRBJ1-1, with 7 positions matching TRBD1. V gave up 2 bases and J gave up 5 bases; unmatched junction bases: 5. This CDR3 is 14 amino acids long. CDR1 is LGHDT, CDR2 YNNKEL, per germline (reference sequence). In DNA, the CDR3 is TGTGCCAGCAGCCAATTAGGGGGCGTGACTGAAGCTTTCTTT. It encodes CASSQLGGVTEAFF.

This clonotype was counted many times. This chain connects TRBV7-8 to TRBJ1-1; D perhaps matches TRBD1 (5 bases). The CDR3 sequence is 10 residues long. Germline V gene data show CDR1 as SGHVS and CDR2 as FQNEAQ. The CDR3 is CATGHTEAFF. The CDR3 nucleotides read TGTGCGACGGGACACACTGAAGCTTTCTTT.

This clonotype turned up a few times. The CDR3 protein is CSARGRAPFGTDTQYF. The CDR3 bases are TGCAGTGCTAGGGGCAGGGCACCCTTTGGAACAGATACGCAGTATTTT. The chain is built from TRBV20-1 and TRBJ2-3; TRBD1 might be the D (5 bases). Germline V gene data show CDR1 as DFQATT and CDR2 as SNEGSKA (reference sequence). Trimming took off 3 bases at V and 3 bases at J, with 19 bases between the two ends. The length of the CDR3 is 16 residues.

In its sample, this clonotype was seen many times. This chain joins TRBV30 and TRBJ1-2, with D uncertain. The germline CDR1 and CDR2 sequences are GTSNPN and SVGIG (reference sequence). The CDR3 spans 11 residues. The V end was cut by 0 bases, the J end by 10 bases, with 9 bases between. The CDR3 sequence is CAWSVLVDYTF. DNA of the CDR3: TGTGCCTGGAGTGTACTCGTGGACTACACCTTC.

J is TRBJ2-6 and V is TRBV29-1; no firm D call. V was shortened by 0 bases and J by 0 bases, with 12 bases between the two germline ends. CDR3 length: 17 amino acids. Germline V lookup: CDR1 SQVTM, CDR2 ANQGSEA. CDR3 in amino acids: CSVEDDNGRSGANVLTF. DNA of the CDR3: TGCAGCGTTGAAGATGATAATGGCCGCTCTGGGGCCAACGTCCTGACTTTC. Complete variable domain (other parts from reference TRBV29-1 and TRBJ2-6): SAVISQKPSRDICQRGTSLTIQCQVDSQVTMMFWYRQQPGQSLTLIATANQGSEATYESGFVIDKFPISRPNLTFSTLTVSNMSPEDSSIYLCSVEDDNGRSGANVLTFGAGSRLTVL.

This clonotype came up many times. The chain links TRBV23-1 to TRBJ1-5; the match to TRBD1 covers 7 bases. TRBV23-1 is annotated as an ORF whose role is uncertain. The CDR3 consists of 18 residues. V was clipped by 4 bases and J by 3 bases; unmatched bases: 15. The CDR3 nucleotides read TGCGCCAGCAGTCGACCTCCCCAGGCGACAGGGAACAATCAGCCCCAGCATTTT. Translation gives CASSRPPQATGNNQPQHF.

In its sample, this clonotype was seen many times. This rearrangement joins TRBV7-8 to TRBJ2-1; a possible D gene is TRBD2 (5 bases). Trimming cost V 1 base and J 1 base, with 11 bases left between them. The CDR3 is 16 amino acids. CDR1 is SGHVS and CDR2 is FQNEAQ in the germline V gene. The CDR3 DNA reads TGTGCCAGCAGCTTAGTGGGCGGGCGGTCCTACAATGAGCAGTTCTTC. This translates into CASSLVGGRSYNEQFF.

This clonotype has more than one count but fewer than ten. A junction boundary mismatches the germline segment, possibly from a read error. The chain uses TRBV6-6 and TRBJ2-4; 7 bases agree with TRBD1. The CDR3 is 13 residues long. Germline CDR1 MNHNY, CDR2 SVGAGI (reference sequence). CDR3 bases: TGTGCCAGCAGCAAACGGGACAGAACCCCGGTGCACTTC. This sequence encodes CASSKRDRTPVHF.

This clonotype was counted many times. This chain uses TRBV12-3 or TRBV12-4 with TRBJ1-5; 7 nucleotides agree with TRBD1. The V gene end was trimmed by 6 bases and the J gene end by 1 base; junction bases not matched to a gene: 6. CDR3 length equals 15 residues. CDR3 region: CASSFRQGSNQPQHF. The DNA for the CDR3 is TGTGCCAGCAGCTTCCGACAGGGCAGCAATCAGCCCCAGCATTTT.

This clonotype was observed at least ten times. The chain joins TRBV4-2 to TRBJ2-7, with unresolved D. Trimming cost V 1 base and J 5 bases, with 21 bases left between them. The CDR3 totals 17 residues. Germline CDR1 and CDR2: LGHNA and YNFKEQ. CDR3 DNA: TGTGCCAGCAGCCAAGCCTGGCCGCGGCGGCCGTTGGACGAGCAGTACTTC. Translating gives CASSQAWPRRPLDEQYF.

The table lists this clonotype with a few counts. The chain uses TRBV5-1 and TRBJ2-5; TRBD2 might be the D (5 bases). The CDR3 extends over 13 amino acids. Trimming pared 0 bases from V and 4 bases from J, leaving 7 bases between. Germline V gene sequence: CDR1 SGHRS, CDR2 YFSETQ. The chain's CDR3 is CASSLVGVETQYF. CDR3 sequence (DNA): TGCGCCAGCAGCTTGGTCGGGGTAGAGACCCAGTACTTC.